This TCR beta chain was observed in a study of metastatic and nonmetastatic thyroid tumors. As for the study in general: Malignant and benign thyroid patients had repertoires compared in peripheral blood and tumor or nodule tissue.

Authors' methods: For papillary thyroid cancer, a distant-metastasis classifier was constructed from CDR3 differences observed across clinicopathological groups. TCRdb re-called clones via MiXCR from the PCR reads. Clone size and V and J calls follow TCRdb, not the original study. The sample has about 20,000 clones; 21% are singletons. Until they underwent thyroid surgery, no patient had received any treatment. In this sample, this clone turned up many times. The V gene end was trimmed by 6 bases and the J gene end by 3 bases; junction bases not matched to a gene: 5. The germline V gene has CDR1 MDHEN and CDR2 SYDVKM. The CDR3 is 15 amino acids.

J is TRBJ1-2 and V is TRBV28; 12 bases are shared with TRBD1. Sequenced sample: tumor tissue. This clonotype originated in a female donor with papillary thyroid cancer or a benign thyroid nodule (not recorded which). Some clones in this sample may be carry-over from other donors' samples. In DNA form, the CDR3 reads TGTGCCAGCAGCCGGGGACAGGGGGCGTACTATGGCTACACCTTC. This sequence encodes CASSRGQGAYYGYTF.